The next 8 T cell receptor beta chains were all read from a single sample in a study of T cells in Graves' hyperthyroidism and ophthalmopathy. TCR beta CDR3 sequences were amplified from RNA transcripts. When the TCR CDR3 underwent first-round RT-PCR, the HTBI primer set was used. One entry per CDR3 protein results from TCRdb running MiXCR on the multiplex PCR reads. The table lists some 210,000 distinct CDR3 sequences, under 20% of them singletons, with approximately 50% in the top ten. The sample consisted of blood. Every receptor here comes from a man over 45 with Graves' hyperthyroidism.

This clonotype came up a few times. The V call is TRBV27, the J call TRBJ2-7; weak D call: TRBD1 (5 bases). The V end was cut by 4 bases, the J end by 0 bases, with 13 bases between. Germline V gives CDR1 MNHEY, CDR2 SMNVEV (reference sequence). The CDR3 extends over 15 amino acids. As DNA, the CDR3 is TGTGCCAGCAGTTCTCTCGACAGTTACTCCTACGAGCAGTACTTC. Amino acids: CASSSLDSYSYEQYF.

This clonotype has at least ten counts. This chain uses TRBV11-2 with TRBJ2-1; 11 nucleotides match TRBD2. The CDR3 length is 15 residues. The germline CDR1 and CDR2 sequences are SGHAT and FQNNGV. V dropped 6 bases and J dropped 4; count of bases not matched to a gene: 5. The DNA for the CDR3 is TGTGCCAGCAGGTCGGGACTAGCGGATTACAATGAGCAGTTCTTC. This gives the protein CASRSGLADYNEQFF.

In its sample, this clonotype was seen a few times. The chain has TRBV29-1 and TRBJ2-1; D not resolved. The CDR3 contains 16 residues. Deletions cut 1 base from V and 9 bases from J, with 22 bases between. Germline V lookup: CDR1 SQVTM, CDR2 ANQGSEA. As DNA, the CDR3 is TGCAGCGTTGAAGCCGCCATCGGCCGTATTGAGAGTGAGCAGTTCTTC. Translated, it gives CSVEAAIGRIESEQFF.

This clonotype was picked up many times. The rearrangement links TRBV3-1 to TRBJ2-3; no clear D gene. This CDR3 contains 14 residues. Germline V gene data show CDR1 as LGHDT and CDR2 as YNNKEL (reference sequence). Trimming shortened V by 2 bases and J by 2 bases, and 8 bases separated the two germline ends. The CDR3 here is CASSQQYDTDTQYF. The CDR3 DNA reads as TGTGCCAGCAGCCAACAATATGACACAGATACGCAGTATTTT.

The chain uses TRBV30 and TRBJ2-7, with D possibly matching TRBD1 (5 bases). The CDR3 length is 14 residues. Between the trimmed V and J ends, which lost 2 bases and 0 bases, there was a span of 11 bases. Looked up from germline, CDR1 is GTSNPN and CDR2 is SVGIG (reference sequence). CDR3 DNA: TGTGCCTGGAGTCGCAGGGCCCTCTCCTACGAGCAGTACTTC. Its protein is CAWSRRALSYEQYF.

There are a few counts of this clonotype. This chain uses TRBV24-1 with TRBJ1-3, with no clear D. CDR1 and CDR2 from the germline V gene are KGHDR and SFDVKD. V shed 2 bases and J shed 0 bases, with 13 bases lying between them. This CDR3 spans 17 amino acids. As DNA, the CDR3 is TGTGCCACCAGTGATTCTGCGAGCCCTCTCTCTGGAAACACCATATATTTT. It is translated as CATSDSASPLSGNTIYF.

This clonotype has more than one count but fewer than ten. This sequence joins TRBV7-8 and TRBJ1-2; D is perhaps TRBD1 (6 bases). The CDR3 consists of 17 residues. The germline V gene encodes CDR1 SGHVS and CDR2 FQNEAQ. V lost 1 base and J lost 6, with 21 bases in between. The CDR3: CASSLDNWRGAGDGYTF. The CDR3 bases are TGTGCCAGCAGCTTAGATAACTGGAGGGGGGCGGGCGATGGCTACACCTTC.

This clonotype appeared a few times. The chain is built from TRBV5-1 and TRBJ2-1; 7 positions agree with TRBD1. This CDR3 has 15 residues. Germline V gene lookup returns CDR1 SGHRS and CDR2 YFSETQ. Losses at the gene ends were 1 base for V and 3 bases for J; bases not matched to a gene: 4. The CDR3 nucleotides are TGCGCCAGCAGCTTGTCCACAGGGGACTACAATGAGCAGTTCTTC. Amino acid sequence: CASSLSTGDYNEQFF.